The T cell receptor (beta chain) under discussion was sequenced for a study of control samples from healthy donors and cancer patients. Measured with immunoSEQ multiplex PCR; TCRdb has only the in-frame clones, and not every one. The repertoire holds roughly 98,000 clones, around 80% seen once, with about 10% in the top ten. The CDR3 is 15 residues long. V lost 3 bases and J lost 5, with 16 bases in between. Germline V gene sequence: CDR1 SSHAT, CDR2 FNYEAQ (reference sequence). Sequencing input: blood. The chain uses TRBV7-7 and TRBJ2-5; a possible D gene is TRBD1 (5 bases). This clonotype was sampled from an older woman in good health. In DNA, the CDR3 is TGTGCCAGCAGCTTGGGGCTCGGCCCTCACGAGACCCAGTACTTC. This codes for CASSLGLGPHETQYF. The entire variable domain, with the rest obtained from reference TRBV7-7 and TRBJ2-5, is as follows: GAGVSQSPRYKVTKRGQDVTLRCDPISSHATLYWYQQALGQGPEFLTYFNYEAQPDKSGLPSDRFSAERPEGSISTLTIQRTEQRDSAMYRCASSLGLGPHETQYFGPGTRLLVL.